This T cell receptor beta chain was documented in a study of blood T cell repertoires in COVID-19. Trimming cost V 4 bases and J 10 bases, with 15 bases left between them. Germline V lookup: CDR1 SGDLS, CDR2 YYNGEE. The length of the CDR3 is 14 residues. Method: immunoSEQ multiplex PCR; TCRdb's copy keeps in-frame clones and lacks some. The sample yields a few hundred thousand clones, around 89% seen once. Participant reports of clinical history set cohort assignment. Recovered status applied to Cohort 3 donors who had two consecutive negative PCRs. It also applied to those with clearance or with symptom resolution.

The sample comprised PBMCs or T cells enriched from blood (not recorded which). The clonotype was recovered from a woman between 50 and 59 years old who had recovered from COVID-19. This chain uses TRBV9 with TRBJ1-6; possible D gene TRBD1, 6 bases. The CDR3 region is CASSLQGWESPLHF. For the CDR3, the DNA is TGTGCCAGCAGCTTACAGGGTTGGGAATCACCCCTCCACTTT.